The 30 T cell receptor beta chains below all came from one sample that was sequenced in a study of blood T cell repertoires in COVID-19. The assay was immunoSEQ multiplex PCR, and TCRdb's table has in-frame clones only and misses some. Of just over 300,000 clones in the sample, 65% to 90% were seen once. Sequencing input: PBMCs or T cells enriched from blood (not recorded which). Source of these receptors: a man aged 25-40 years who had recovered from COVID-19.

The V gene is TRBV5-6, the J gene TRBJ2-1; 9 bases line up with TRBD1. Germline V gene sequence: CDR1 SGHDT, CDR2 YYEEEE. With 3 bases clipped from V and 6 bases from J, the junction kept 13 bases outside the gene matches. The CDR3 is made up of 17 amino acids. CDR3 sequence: CASSSENRDRDFNEQFF. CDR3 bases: TGTGCCAGCAGCTCGGAAAACCGGGACAGGGATTTCAATGAGCAGTTCTTC.

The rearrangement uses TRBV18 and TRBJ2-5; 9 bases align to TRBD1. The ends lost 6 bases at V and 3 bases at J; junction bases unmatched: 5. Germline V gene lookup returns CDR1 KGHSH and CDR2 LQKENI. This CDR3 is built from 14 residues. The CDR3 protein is CASSPGQGKETQYF. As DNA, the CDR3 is TGTGCCAGCTCCCCCGGACAGGGGAAAGAGACCCAGTACTTC.

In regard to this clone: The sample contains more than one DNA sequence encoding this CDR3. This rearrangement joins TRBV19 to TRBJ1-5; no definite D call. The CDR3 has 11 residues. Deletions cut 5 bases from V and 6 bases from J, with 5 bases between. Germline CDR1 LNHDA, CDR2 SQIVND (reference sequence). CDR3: CASSSGQPQHF. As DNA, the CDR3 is TGTGCCAGTAGTTCAGGTCAGCCCCAGCATTTT. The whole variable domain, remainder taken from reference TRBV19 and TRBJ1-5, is DGGITQSPKYLFRKEGQNVTLSCEQNLNHDAMYWYRQDPGQGLRLIYYSQIVNDFQKGDIAEGYSVSREKKESFPLTVTSAQKNPTAFYLCASSSGQPQHFGDGTRLSIL.

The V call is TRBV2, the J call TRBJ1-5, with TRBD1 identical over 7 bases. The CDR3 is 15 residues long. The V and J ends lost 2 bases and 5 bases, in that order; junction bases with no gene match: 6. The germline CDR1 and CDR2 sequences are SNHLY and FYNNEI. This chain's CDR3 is CASSERGQSYQPQHF. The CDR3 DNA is TGTGCCAGCAGTGAAAGGGGACAGTCTTATCAGCCCCAGCATTTT.

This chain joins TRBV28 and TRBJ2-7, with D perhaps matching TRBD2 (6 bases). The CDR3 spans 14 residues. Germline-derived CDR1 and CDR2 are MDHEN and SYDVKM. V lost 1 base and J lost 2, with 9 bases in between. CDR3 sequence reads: CASSLFGLTYEQYF. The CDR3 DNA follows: TGTGCCAGCAGTTTATTCGGACTAACCTACGAGCAGTACTTC. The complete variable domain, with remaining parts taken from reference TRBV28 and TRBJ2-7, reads DVKVTQSSRYLVKRTGEKVFLECVQDMDHENMFWYRQDPGLGLRLIYFSYDVKMKEKGDIPEGYSVSREKKERFSLILESASTNQTSMYLCASSLFGLTYEQYFGPGTRLTVT.

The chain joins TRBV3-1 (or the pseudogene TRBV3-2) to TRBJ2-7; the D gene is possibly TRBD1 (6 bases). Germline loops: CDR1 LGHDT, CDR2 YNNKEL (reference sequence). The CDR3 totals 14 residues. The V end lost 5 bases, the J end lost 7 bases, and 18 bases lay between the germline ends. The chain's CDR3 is CASSARGFQGEQYF. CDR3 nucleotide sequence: TGTGCCAGCAGCGCCAGGGGTTTCCAGGGGGAGCAGTACTTC.

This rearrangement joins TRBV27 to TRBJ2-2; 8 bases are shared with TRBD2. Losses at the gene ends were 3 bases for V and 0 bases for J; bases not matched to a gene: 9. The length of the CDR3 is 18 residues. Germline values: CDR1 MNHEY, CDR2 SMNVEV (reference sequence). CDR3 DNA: TGTGCCAGCAGTTTTCGACTAGCGAGCCTCTCGAACACCGGGGAGCTGTTTTTT. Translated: CASSFRLASLSNTGELFF.

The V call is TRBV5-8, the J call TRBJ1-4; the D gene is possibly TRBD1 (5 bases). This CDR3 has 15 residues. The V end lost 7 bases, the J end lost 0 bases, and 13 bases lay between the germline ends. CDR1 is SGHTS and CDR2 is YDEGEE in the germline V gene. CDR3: CASAYRFATNEKLFF. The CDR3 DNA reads TGTGCCAGCGCATACAGGTTCGCAACTAATGAAAAACTGTTTTTT.

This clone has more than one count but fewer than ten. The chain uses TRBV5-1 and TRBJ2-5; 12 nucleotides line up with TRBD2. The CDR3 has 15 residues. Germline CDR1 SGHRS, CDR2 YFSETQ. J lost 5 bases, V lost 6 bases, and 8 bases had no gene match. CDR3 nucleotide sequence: TGCGCCAGCACCACTGGACTAGCGGGGACGGAGACCCAGTACTTC. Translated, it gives CASTTGLAGTETQYF. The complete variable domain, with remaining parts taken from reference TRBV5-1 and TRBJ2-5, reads KAGVTQTPRYLIKTRGQQVTLSCSPISGHRSVSWYQQTPGQGLQFLFEYFSETQRNKGNFPGRFSGRQFSNSRSEMNVSTLELGDSALYLCASTTGLAGTETQYFGPGTRLLVL.

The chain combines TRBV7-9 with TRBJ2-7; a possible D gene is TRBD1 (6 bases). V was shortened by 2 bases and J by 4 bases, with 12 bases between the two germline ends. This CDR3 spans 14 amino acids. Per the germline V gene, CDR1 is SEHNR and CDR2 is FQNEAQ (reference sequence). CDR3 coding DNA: TGTGCCAGCAGCTTATGGCACAGGGTATACGAGCAGTACTTC. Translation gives CASSLWHRVYEQYF.

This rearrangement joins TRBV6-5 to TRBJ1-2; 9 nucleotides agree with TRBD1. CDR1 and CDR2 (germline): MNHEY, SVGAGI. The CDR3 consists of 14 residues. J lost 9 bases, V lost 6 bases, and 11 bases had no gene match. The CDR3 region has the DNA TGTGCCAGCAGCGGACCGGGACAGGGATCGCGCTACACCTTC. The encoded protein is CASSGPGQGSRYTF.

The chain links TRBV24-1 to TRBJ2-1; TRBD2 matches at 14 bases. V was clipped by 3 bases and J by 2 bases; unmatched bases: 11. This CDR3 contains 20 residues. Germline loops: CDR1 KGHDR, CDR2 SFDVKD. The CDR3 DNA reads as TGTGCCACCAGTGATCTTCCGGGACTAGCGGGGGAGAATGCCTACAATGAGCAGTTCTTC. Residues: CATSDLPGLAGENAYNEQFF.

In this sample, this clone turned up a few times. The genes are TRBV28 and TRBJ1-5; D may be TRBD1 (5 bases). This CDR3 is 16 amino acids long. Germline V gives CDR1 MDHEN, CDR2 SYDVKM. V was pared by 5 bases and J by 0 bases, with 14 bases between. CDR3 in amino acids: CASSPQGTNSNQPQHF. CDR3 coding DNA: TGTGCCAGCAGTCCGCAGGGTACGAATAGCAATCAGCCCCAGCATTTT.

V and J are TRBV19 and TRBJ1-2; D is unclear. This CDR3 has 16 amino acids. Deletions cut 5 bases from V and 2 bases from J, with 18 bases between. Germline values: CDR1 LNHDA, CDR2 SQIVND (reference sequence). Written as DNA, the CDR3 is TGTGCCAGTAGTGGAGTGCTTAGGCCGGAGAACTATGGCTACACCTTC. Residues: CASSGVLRPENYGYTF.

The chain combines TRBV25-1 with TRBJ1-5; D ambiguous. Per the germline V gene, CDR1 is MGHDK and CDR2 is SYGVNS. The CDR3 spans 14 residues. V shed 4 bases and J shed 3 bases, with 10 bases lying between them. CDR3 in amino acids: CASSGVFSNQPQHF. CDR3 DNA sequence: TGTGCCAGCAGTGGAGTGTTTTCCAATCAGCCCCAGCATTTT. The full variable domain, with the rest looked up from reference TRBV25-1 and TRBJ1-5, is EADIYQTPRYLVIGTGKKITLECSQTMGHDKMYWYQQDPGMELHLIHYSYGVNSTEKGDLSSESTVSRIRTEHFPLTLESARPSHTSQYLCASSGVFSNQPQHFGDGTRLSIL.

The CDR3 protein is CAISASPGLAGGTGELFF. In DNA, the CDR3 is TGTGCCATCAGTGCTTCACCGGGACTAGCGGGAGGTACCGGGGAGCTGTTTTTT. The V and J genes are TRBV10-3 and TRBJ2-2, with 15 nucleotides matching TRBD2. Germline V gene data show CDR1 as ENHRY and CDR2 as SYGVKD. CDR3 size: 18 residues. V lost 4 bases and J lost 5; bases outside the gene matches: 8.

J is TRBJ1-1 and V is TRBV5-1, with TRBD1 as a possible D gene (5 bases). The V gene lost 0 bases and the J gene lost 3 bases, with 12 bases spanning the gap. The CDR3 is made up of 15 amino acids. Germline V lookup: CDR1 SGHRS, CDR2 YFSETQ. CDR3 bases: TGCGCCAGCAGCTTGGAGCCAGGGCGAGACACTGAAGCTTTCTTT. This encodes CASSLEPGRDTEAFF.

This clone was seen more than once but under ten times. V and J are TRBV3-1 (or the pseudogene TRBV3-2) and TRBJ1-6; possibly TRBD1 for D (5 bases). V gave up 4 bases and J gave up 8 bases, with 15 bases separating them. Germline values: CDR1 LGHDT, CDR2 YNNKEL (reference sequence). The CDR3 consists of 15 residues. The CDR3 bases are TGTGCCAGCAGCCCCCTCCGGAGGGGAGATTCACCCCTCCACTTT. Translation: CASSPLRRGDSPLHF.

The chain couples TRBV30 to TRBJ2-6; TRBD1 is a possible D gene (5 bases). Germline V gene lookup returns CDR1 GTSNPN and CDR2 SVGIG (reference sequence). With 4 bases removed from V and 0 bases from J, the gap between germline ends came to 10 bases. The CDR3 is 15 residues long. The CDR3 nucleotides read TGTGCCTGGATTTTAAGGGGCTCTGGGGCCAACGTCCTGACTTTC. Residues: CAWILRGSGANVLTF.

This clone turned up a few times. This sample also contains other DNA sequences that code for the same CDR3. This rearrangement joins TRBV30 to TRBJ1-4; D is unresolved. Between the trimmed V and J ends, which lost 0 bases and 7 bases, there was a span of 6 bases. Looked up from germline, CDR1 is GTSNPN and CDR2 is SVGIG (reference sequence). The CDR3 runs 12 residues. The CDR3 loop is CAWSVGGEKLFF. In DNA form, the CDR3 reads TGTGCCTGGAGTGTCGGTGGTGAAAAACTGTTTTTT.

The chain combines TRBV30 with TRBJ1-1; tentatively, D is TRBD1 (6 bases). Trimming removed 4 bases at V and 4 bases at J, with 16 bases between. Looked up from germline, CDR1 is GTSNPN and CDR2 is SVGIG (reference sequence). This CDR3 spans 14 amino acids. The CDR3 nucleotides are TGTGCCTGGACAAGGACAGCCATCGGCACTGAAGCTTTCTTT. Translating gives CAWTRTAIGTEAFF.

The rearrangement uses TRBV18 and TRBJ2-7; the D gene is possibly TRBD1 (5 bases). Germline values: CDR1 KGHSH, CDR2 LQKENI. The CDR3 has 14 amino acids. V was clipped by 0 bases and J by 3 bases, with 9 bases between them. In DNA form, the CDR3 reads TGTGCCAGCTCACCACCGTCAGGGTTCTACGAGCAGTACTTC. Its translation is CASSPPSGFYEQYF. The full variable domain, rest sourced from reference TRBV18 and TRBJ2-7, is NAGVMQNPRHLVRRRGQEARLRCSPMKGHSHVYWYRQLPEEGLKFMVYLQKENIIDESGMPKERFSAEFPKEGPSILRIQQVVRGDSAAYFCASSPPSGFYEQYFGPGTRLTVT.

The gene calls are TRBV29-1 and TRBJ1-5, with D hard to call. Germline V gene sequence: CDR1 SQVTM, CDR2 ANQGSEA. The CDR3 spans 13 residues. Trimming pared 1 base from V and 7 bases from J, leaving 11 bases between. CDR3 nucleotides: TGCAGCGTTGAAGTGCTGGGCAGGCAGCCCCAGCATTTT. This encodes CSVEVLGRQPQHF. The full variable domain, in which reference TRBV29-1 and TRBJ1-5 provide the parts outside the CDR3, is SAVISQKPSRDICQRGTSLTIQCQVDSQVTMMFWYRQQPGQSLTLIATANQGSEATYESGFVIDKFPISRPNLTFSTLTVSNMSPEDSSIYLCSVEVLGRQPQHFGDGTRLSIL.

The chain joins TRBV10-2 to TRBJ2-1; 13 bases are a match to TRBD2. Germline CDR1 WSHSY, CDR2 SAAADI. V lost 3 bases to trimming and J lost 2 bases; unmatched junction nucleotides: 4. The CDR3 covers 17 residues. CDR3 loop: CASSDTSGGGPYNEQFF. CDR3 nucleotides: TGCGCCAGCAGTGACACTAGCGGGGGGGGGCCCTACAATGAGCAGTTCTTC.

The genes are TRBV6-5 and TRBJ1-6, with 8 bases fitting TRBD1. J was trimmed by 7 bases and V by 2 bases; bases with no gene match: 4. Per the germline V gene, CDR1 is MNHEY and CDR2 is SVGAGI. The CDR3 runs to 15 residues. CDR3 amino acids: CASSYLWTGNSPLHF. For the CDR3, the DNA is TGTGCCAGCAGTTACCTCTGGACAGGGAATTCACCCCTCCACTTT.

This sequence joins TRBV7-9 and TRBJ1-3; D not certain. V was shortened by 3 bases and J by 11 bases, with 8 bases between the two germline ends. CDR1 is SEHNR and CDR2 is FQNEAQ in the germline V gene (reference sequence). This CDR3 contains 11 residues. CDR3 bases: TGTGCCAGCAGCTTGACGGGTCCCATATATTTT. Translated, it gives CASSLTGPIYF.

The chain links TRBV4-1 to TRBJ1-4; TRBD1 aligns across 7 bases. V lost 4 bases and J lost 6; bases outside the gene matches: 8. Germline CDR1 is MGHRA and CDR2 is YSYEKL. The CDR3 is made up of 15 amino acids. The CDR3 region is CASSLPGQTDEKLFF. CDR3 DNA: TGCGCCAGCAGCCTCCCGGGACAGACAGATGAAAAACTGTTTTTT.

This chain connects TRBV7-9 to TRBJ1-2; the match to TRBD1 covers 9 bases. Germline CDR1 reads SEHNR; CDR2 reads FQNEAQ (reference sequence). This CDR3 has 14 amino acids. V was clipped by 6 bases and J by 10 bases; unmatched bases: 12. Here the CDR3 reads CASSRGQGSPFYTF. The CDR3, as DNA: TGTGCCAGCAGTCGAGGACAGGGGAGCCCTTTCTACACCTTC.

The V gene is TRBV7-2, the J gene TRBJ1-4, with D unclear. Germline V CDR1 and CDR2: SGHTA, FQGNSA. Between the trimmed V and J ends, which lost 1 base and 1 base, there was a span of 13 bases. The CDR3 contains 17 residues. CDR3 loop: CASSLGLRGLTNEKLFF. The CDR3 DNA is TGTGCCAGCAGCTTAGGGTTACGCGGGCTAACTAATGAAAAACTGTTTTTT. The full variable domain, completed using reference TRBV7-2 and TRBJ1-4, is GAGVSQSPSNKVTEKGKDVELRCDPISGHTALYWYRQSLGQGLEFLIYFQGNSAPDKSGLPSDRFSAERTGGSVSTLTIQRTQQEDSAVYLCASSLGLRGLTNEKLFFGSGTQLSVL.

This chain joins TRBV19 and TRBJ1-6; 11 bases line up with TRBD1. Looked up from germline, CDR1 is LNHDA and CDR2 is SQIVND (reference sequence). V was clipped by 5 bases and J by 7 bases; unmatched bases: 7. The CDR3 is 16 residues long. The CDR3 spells CASSFRTGGKNSPLHF. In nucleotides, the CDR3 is TGTGCCAGTAGTTTTCGGACAGGGGGCAAAAATTCACCCCTCCACTTT.